The source of this T cell receptor (beta chain) is a study of early stage breast cancer tumors. Notes on the study in general: Enriched TCRB sequences shared across patients were mostly commonly generated sequences.

A remark on this clone: Its antigen is undetermined.

The repertoire was sequenced with immunoSEQ multiplex PCR; TCRdb's copy has only in-frame clones and lacks some. This sample yields roughly 34,000 clones, of which 74% are seen a single time; over 6% belongs to the top ten. The sequence derives from a person in their sixties or seventies with breast cancer. Sequenced sample: blood.

The CDR3 bases are TGTGCCAGCAGCCCCGGACTAGTCACCGGGGAGCTGTTTTTT. Encoded protein: CASSPGLVTGELFF. The chain uses TRBV11-3 and TRBJ2-2, with TRBD2 matching over 7 bases. In germline, CDR1 is SGHNT, CDR2 YENEEA. CDR3 size: 14 residues. V was pared by 5 bases and J by 4 bases, with 4 bases of the junction left unmatched.